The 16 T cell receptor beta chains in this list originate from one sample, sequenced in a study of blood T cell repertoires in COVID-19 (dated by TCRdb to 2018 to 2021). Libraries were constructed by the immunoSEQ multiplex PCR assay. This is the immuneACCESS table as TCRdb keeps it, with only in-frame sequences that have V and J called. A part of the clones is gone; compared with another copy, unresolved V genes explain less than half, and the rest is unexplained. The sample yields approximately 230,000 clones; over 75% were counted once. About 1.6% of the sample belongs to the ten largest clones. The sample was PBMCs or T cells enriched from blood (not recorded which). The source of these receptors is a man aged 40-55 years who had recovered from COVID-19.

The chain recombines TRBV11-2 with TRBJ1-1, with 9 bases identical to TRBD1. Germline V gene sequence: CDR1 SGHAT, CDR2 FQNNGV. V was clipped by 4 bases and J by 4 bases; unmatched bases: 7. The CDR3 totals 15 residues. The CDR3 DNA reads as TGTGCCAGCAGCTGGCATCCGGGACAGGGCACTGAAGCTTTCTTT. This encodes CASSWHPGQGTEAFF. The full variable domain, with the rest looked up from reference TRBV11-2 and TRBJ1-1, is EAGVAQSPRYKIIEKRQSVAFWCNPISGHATLYWYQQILGQGPKLLIQFQNNGVVDDSQLPKDRFSAERLKGVDSTLKIQPAKLEDSAVYLCASSWHPGQGTEAFFGQGTRLTVV.

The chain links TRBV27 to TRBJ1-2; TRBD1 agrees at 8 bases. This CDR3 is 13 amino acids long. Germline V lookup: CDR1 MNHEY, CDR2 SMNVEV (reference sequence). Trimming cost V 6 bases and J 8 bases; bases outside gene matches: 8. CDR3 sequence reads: CASSSRTGRGYTF. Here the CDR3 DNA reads TGTGCCAGCAGCAGCCGGACAGGGAGAGGCTACACCTTC.

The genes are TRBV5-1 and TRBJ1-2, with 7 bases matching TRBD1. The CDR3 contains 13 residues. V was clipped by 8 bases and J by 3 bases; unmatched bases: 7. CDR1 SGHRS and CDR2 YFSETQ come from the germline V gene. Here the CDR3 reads CASQQGSDYGYTF. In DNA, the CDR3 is TGCGCCAGTCAACAGGGGTCGGACTATGGCTACACCTTC.

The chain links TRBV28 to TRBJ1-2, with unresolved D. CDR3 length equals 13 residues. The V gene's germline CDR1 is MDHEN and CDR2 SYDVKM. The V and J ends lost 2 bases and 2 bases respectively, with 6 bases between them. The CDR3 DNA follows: TGTGCCAGCAGTTTAGTTCAGAACTATGGCTACACCTTC. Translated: CASSLVQNYGYTF.

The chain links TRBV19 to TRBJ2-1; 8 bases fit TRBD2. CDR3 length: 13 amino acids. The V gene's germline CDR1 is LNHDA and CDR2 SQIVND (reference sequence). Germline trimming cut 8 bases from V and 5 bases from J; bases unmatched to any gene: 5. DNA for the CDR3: TGTGCCAGTTCCCTAGCGGGTAACAATGAGCAGTTCTTC. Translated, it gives CASSLAGNNEQFF.

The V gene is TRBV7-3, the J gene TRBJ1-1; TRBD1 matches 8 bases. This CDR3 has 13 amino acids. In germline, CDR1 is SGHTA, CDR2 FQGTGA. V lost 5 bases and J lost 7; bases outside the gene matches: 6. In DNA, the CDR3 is TGTGCCAGCAGCCTGACAGGGGATCTTGAAGCTTTCTTT. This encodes CASSLTGDLEAFF.

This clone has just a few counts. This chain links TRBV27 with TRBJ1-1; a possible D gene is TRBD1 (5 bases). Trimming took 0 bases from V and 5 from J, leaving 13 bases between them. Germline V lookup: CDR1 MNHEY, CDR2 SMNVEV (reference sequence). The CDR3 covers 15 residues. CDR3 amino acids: CASSLSVQAVTEAFF. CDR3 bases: TGTGCCAGCAGTTTATCGGTACAGGCAGTGACTGAAGCTTTCTTT.

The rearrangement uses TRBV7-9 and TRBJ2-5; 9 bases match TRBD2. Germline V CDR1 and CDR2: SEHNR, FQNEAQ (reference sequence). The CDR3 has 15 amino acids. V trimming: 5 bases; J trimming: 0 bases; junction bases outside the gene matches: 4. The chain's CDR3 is CASSPRLADQETQYF. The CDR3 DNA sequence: TGTGCCAGCAGCCCGCGACTAGCGGACCAAGAGACCCAGTACTTC.

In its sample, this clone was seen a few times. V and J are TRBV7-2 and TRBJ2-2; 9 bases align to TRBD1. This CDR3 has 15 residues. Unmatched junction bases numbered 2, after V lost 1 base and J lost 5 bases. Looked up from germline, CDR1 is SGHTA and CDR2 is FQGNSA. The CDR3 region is CASSLEGQGTGELFF. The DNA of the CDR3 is TGTGCCAGCAGCTTAGAGGGACAGGGAACCGGGGAGCTGTTTTTT.

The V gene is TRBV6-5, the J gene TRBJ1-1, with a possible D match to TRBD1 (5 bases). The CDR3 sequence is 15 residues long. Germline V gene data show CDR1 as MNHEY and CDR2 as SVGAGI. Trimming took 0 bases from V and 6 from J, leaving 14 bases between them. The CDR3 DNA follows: TGTGCCAGCAGTTACTCGATTGGGGCGGGGGCTGAAGCTTTCTTT. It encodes CASSYSIGAGAEAFF.

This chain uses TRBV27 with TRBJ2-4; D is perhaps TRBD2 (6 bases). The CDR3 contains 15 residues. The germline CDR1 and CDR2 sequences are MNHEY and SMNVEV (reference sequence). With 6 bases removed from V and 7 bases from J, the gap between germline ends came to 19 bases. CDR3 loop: CASSRRDFESNIQYF. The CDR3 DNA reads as TGTGCCAGCAGCCGGCGGGACTTCGAATCCAACATTCAGTACTTC.

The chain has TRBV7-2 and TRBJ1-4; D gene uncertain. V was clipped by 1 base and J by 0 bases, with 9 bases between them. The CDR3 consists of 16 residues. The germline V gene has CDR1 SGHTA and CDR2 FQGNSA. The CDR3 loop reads CASSLDLGTTNEKLFF. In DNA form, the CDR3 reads TGTGCCAGCAGCTTAGACCTAGGCACAACTAATGAAAAACTGTTTTTT.

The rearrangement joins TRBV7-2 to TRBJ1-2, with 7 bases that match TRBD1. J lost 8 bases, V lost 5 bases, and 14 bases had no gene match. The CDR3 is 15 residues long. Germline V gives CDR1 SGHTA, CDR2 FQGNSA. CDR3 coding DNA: TGTGCCAGCAGCGTCCGACAGGGTTTCTACTCCGGCTACACCTTC. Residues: CASSVRQGFYSGYTF.

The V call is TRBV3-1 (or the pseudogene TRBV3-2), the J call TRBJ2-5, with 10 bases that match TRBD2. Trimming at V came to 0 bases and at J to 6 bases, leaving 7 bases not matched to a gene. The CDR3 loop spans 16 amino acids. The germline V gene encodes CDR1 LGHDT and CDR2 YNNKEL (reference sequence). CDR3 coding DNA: TGTGCCAGCAGCCAAGATGCTAGCGGGGGCGGGAAGACCCAGTACTTC. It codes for CASSQDASGGGKTQYF.

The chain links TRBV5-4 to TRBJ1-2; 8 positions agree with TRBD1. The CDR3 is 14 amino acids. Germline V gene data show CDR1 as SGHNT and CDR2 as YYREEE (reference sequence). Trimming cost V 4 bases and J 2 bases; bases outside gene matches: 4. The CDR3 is CASSPTGANYGYTF. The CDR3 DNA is TGTGCCAGCAGCCCGACAGGGGCGAACTATGGCTACACCTTC.

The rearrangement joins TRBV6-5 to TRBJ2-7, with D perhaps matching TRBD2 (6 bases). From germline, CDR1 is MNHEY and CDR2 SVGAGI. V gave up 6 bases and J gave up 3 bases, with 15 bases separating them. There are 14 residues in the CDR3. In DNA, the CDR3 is TGTGCCAGCAGCCGGGGTCCGGGGGTCTACGAGCAGTACTTC. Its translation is CASSRGPGVYEQYF.